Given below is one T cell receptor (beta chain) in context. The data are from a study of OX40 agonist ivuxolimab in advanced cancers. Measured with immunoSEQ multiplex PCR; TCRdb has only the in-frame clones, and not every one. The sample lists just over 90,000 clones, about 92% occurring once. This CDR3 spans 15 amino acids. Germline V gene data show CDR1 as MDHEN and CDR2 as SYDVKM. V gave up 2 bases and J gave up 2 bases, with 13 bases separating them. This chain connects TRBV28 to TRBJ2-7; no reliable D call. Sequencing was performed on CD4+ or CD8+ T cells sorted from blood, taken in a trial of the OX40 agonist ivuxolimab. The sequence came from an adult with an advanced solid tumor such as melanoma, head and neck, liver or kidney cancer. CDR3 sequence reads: CASSLGGSITYEQYF. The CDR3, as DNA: TGTGCCAGCAGTTTAGGTGGATCGATCACCTACGAGCAGTACTTC.